The 26 T cell receptor beta chains presented below share a single source sample, sequenced in a study of blood T cells in healthy people across ages. Then a second PCR, running about 6 to 11 cycles, was carried out with a sample-barcoded 5' primer and a J-beta primer mix. One entry per CDR3 protein, called by TCRdb with MiXCR from the 5' RACE reads. The table has more than 500,000 distinct CDR3 sequences, about 29% seen once; the top ten hold approximately 3.5%. The same data also contributed to another study, on T cells of mothers and their children.

Sequenced sample: blood. The source of these receptors is a boy between 2 and 10 years old in good health.

This chain links TRBV5-4 with TRBJ1-1; D gene unclear. V lost 1 base and J lost 0, with 7 bases in between. The CDR3 loop spans 14 amino acids. Germline assignment: CDR1 SGHNT and CDR2 YYREEE (reference sequence). The chain's CDR3 is CASSLFGVNTEAFF. The CDR3, as DNA: TGTGCCAGCAGCTTGTTTGGGGTGAACACTGAAGCTTTCTTT.

This clonotype was recorded a few times. The DNA of the CDR3 is TGTGCCAGCAGCCCGACTAGCTCTGGGGCCAACGTCCTGACTTTC. Protein: CASSPTSSGANVLTF. The V call is TRBV7-6, the J call TRBJ2-6, with D possibly matching TRBD2 (6 bases). V shed 5 bases and J shed 0 bases, with 8 bases lying between them. Germline V gene lookup returns CDR1 SGHVS and CDR2 FNYEAQ. CDR3 size: 15 residues.

This chain's CDR3 is CASSDIAGTYEQYF. DNA of the CDR3: TGTGCCAGCAGTGACATAGCGGGAACCTACGAGCAGTACTTC. The gene calls are TRBV6-1 and TRBJ2-7; TRBD2 matches 8 bases. The CDR3 is 14 residues long. V was clipped by 3 bases and J by 2 bases; unmatched bases: 3. The germline gives CDR1 MNHNS, CDR2 SASEGT.

The chain joins TRBV28 to TRBJ1-5; D ambiguous. This CDR3 spans 13 amino acids. CDR1 and CDR2 (germline): MDHEN, SYDVKM. Trimming shortened V by 11 bases and J by 2 bases, and 13 bases separated the two germline ends. CDR3 nucleotide sequence: TGTGCCCACAATACGCGGGGCAATCAGCCCCAGCATTTT. It specifies CAHNTRGNQPQHF.

The table lists this clonotype with a few counts. The CDR3 DNA follows: TGTGCCAGCAGTGAAGCGACGGGAGTCCAGAATGAAAAACTGTTTTTT. The encoded protein is CASSEATGVQNEKLFF. The chain is built from TRBV6-1 and TRBJ1-4, with unresolved D. Germline CDR1 is MNHNS and CDR2 is SASEGT. Trimming pared 0 bases from V and 5 bases from J, leaving 13 bases between. The CDR3 spans 16 residues.

This rearrangement joins TRBV6-1 to TRBJ1-4, with 10 positions matching TRBD1. Germline V gene lookup returns CDR1 MNHNS and CDR2 SASEGT. Germline trimming cut 3 bases from V and 6 bases from J; bases unmatched to any gene: 16. The CDR3 sequence is 19 residues long. The CDR3 DNA sequence: TGTGCCAGCAGTGACGTCTCCTTCAGGACAGGGGGATTTTATGAAAAACTGTTTTTT. It encodes CASSDVSFRTGGFYEKLFF.

This rearrangement joins TRBV29-1 to TRBJ2-5; tentative D call: TRBD2 (6 bases). V shed 4 bases and J shed 0 bases, with 12 bases lying between them. CDR1 SQVTM and CDR2 ANQGSEA come from the germline V gene. The CDR3 length is 14 residues. CDR3 residues: CSVGLWTNQETQYF. In nucleotides, the CDR3 is TGCAGCGTTGGCCTGTGGACTAACCAAGAGACCCAGTACTTC.

The chain links TRBV18 to TRBJ2-5; TRBD1 aligns across 9 bases. This CDR3 is built from 16 residues. The V gene's germline CDR1 is KGHSH and CDR2 LQKENI. Trimming cost V 5 bases and J 3 bases; bases outside gene matches: 10. In nucleotides, the CDR3 is TGTGCCAGCTCATCCCGGGACAGGGAGGCTAAAGAGACCCAGTACTTC. It specifies CASSSRDREAKETQYF.

This clonotype was seen only a few times. V gene TRBV7-8 combines with J gene TRBJ2-6; maybe TRBD1 (5 bases). Trimming took 5 bases from V and 1 from J, leaving 12 bases between them. This CDR3 spans 16 amino acids. Germline V gene sequence: CDR1 SGHVS, CDR2 FQNEAQ. The CDR3 loop reads CASSMTVVSGANVLTF. The CDR3 DNA follows: TGTGCCAGCAGCATGACAGTCGTATCTGGGGCCAACGTCCTGACTTTC.

A note on this clonotype: One junction end does not reproduce the germline sequence, and a read error may be involved. V usage is TRBV10-3 and J usage is TRBJ2-1; the D gene is possibly TRBD2 (5 bases). This CDR3 is 11 amino acids long. CDR1 and CDR2 (germline): ENHRY, SYGVKD. The CDR3 nucleotides read TGTGGCAGCGGCTCCTACAATGAGCATTTCTTC. Translating gives CGSGSYNEHFF.

Comments on this clonotype: Sequence at one end of the junction differs from germline and may be a read error. The rearrangement links TRBV13 to TRBJ2-7; D not certain. CDR3 length equals 14 residues. CDR1 is PRHDT and CDR2 is FYEKMQ in the germline V gene (reference sequence). The chain's CDR3 is CAISPPGTTYEQYF. The CDR3 nucleotides read TGTGCCATCAGCCCACCGGGCACAACCTACGAGCAGTACTTC.

The chain combines TRBV13 with TRBJ2-5; TRBD2 agrees at 9 bases. The CDR3 totals 15 residues. The V gene end was trimmed by 5 bases and the J gene end by 4 bases; junction bases not matched to a gene: 8. Germline CDR1 is PRHDT and CDR2 is FYEKMQ (reference sequence). The CDR3 protein is CASSPRLAEGETQYF. The CDR3 nucleotides are TGTGCCAGCAGCCCCCGACTAGCGGAGGGAGAGACCCAGTACTTC.

In this sample, this clonotype turned up a few times. V is TRBV6-5 and J is TRBJ2-5; D might be TRBD1 or TRBD2, each matching 6 bases. The CDR3 totals 13 residues. The V end lost 5 bases, the J end lost 5 bases, and 12 bases lay between the germline ends. CDR1 and CDR2 (germline): MNHEY, SVGAGI. This CDR3 reads CASSPGARETQYF. The CDR3 bases are TGTGCCAGCAGTCCGGGGGCGCGCGAGACCCAGTACTTC.

The gene calls are TRBV7-9 and TRBJ2-5; 13 bases line up with TRBD2. The better agreement between TRBJ2-1 and the DNA end casts doubt on the J call. The germline V gene encodes CDR1 SEHNR and CDR2 FQNEAQ (reference sequence). This CDR3 is 18 amino acids long. This chain's CDR3 is CASSLPGTSGKGYNEQFF. In nucleotides, the CDR3 is TGTGCCAGCAGCTTACCAGGGACTAGCGGGAAGGGGTACAATGAGCAGTTCTTC.

This clonotype was observed a handful of times. The V gene is TRBV7-2, the J gene TRBJ2-1; the match to TRBD2 covers 8 bases. The last part of the DNA fits TRBJ2-7 better; the J call may be wrong. CDR1 and CDR2 from the germline V gene are SGHTA and FQGNSA. The CDR3 covers 15 residues. The CDR3: CASSPPGLDSHEQYF. The DNA for the CDR3 is TGTGCCAGCAGCCCTCCGGGACTAGATTCCCACGAGCAGTACTTC.

This clonotype turned up a few times. V usage is TRBV7-2 and J usage is TRBJ1-5; D not certain. The CDR3 extends over 14 amino acids. With 1 base removed from V and 5 bases from J, the gap between germline ends came to 9 bases. Germline values: CDR1 SGHTA, CDR2 FQGNSA. The CDR3 spells CASSLEAWDQPQHF. In DNA form, the CDR3 reads TGTGCCAGCAGCTTAGAAGCCTGGGATCAGCCCCAGCATTTT.

The genes are TRBV7-2 and TRBJ2-1, with 9 bases that match TRBD2. Germline V lookup: CDR1 SGHTA, CDR2 FQGNSA. The CDR3 contains 17 residues. Germline trimming cut 1 base from V and 2 bases from J; bases unmatched to any gene: 6. CDR3 residues: CASSLVYAGGAYNEQFF. The CDR3 DNA reads as TGTGCCAGCAGCTTAGTGTATGCGGGAGGGGCCTACAATGAGCAGTTCTTC.

A few counts support this clonotype. The chain carries TRBV5-5 and TRBJ1-2; 8 nucleotides align to TRBD1. Per the germline V gene, CDR1 is SGHKS and CDR2 is YYEKEE (reference sequence). The CDR3 has 13 amino acids. V lost 3 bases to trimming and J lost 7 bases; unmatched junction nucleotides: 5. CDR3 coding DNA: TGTGCCAGCAGCTCCGGGACAGGTAGTGGCTACACCTTC. Its translation: CASSSGTGSGYTF.

This CDR3 reads CASSWTGELGEQFF. CDR3 coding DNA: TGTGCCAGCAGCTGGACAGGGGAGCTTGGTGAGCAGTTCTTC. The gene calls are TRBV6-1 and TRBJ2-1; 9 bases are shared with TRBD1. Germline V gene sequence: CDR1 MNHNS, CDR2 SASEGT. The CDR3 sequence is 14 residues long. V lost 6 bases and J lost 9; bases outside the gene matches: 9.

V usage is TRBV5-1 and J usage is TRBJ2-5; the D gene is possibly TRBD1 (8 bases). CDR3 length equals 14 residues. Trimming stripped 4 bases from V and 5 bases from J, with 15 bases between. The V gene's germline CDR1 is SGHRS and CDR2 YFSETQ. CDR3 in amino acids: CASSTGQGGETQYF. The CDR3 DNA follows: TGCGCCAGCAGCACCGGACAGGGAGGGGAGACCCAGTACTTC.

This chain joins TRBV3-1 and TRBJ1-1, with D perhaps TRBD1 (6 bases). The germline V gene encodes CDR1 LGHDT and CDR2 YNNKEL (reference sequence). Trimming took off 0 bases at V and 1 base at J, with 12 bases between the two ends. The CDR3 covers 16 residues. As DNA, the CDR3 is TGTGCCAGCAGCCAAGAAAGGGGGGCCGCGAACACTGAAGCTTTCTTT. Protein: CASSQERGAANTEAFF.

This rearrangement joins TRBV29-1 to TRBJ2-1, with 9 bases identical to TRBD1. This CDR3 region has 14 residues. The germline gives CDR1 SQVTM, CDR2 ANQGSEA. The trim removed 7 bases at V and 3 bases at J, leaving 7 bases unmatched. The CDR3 nucleotides read TGCAGCGCGAGACAGGGGGGCAACTACAATGAGCAGTTCTTC. Its protein product is CSARQGGNYNEQFF.

This clonotype was seen ten or more times. V and J are TRBV7-2 and TRBJ1-2; 11 nucleotides agree with TRBD1. Per germline, CDR1 SGHTA and CDR2 FQGNSA. Trimming removed 5 bases from V and 4 bases from J; junction bases left unmatched: 3. The CDR3 runs to 14 residues. CDR3: CASSVDRGPYGYTF. The CDR3, as DNA: TGTGCCAGCAGCGTGGACAGGGGGCCCTATGGCTACACCTTC.

This clonotype came up a few times. The chain couples TRBV14 to TRBJ2-7; D gene uncertain. CDR3 length: 13 residues. V was trimmed by 1 base and J by 3 bases, leaving 7 bases between them. The V gene's germline CDR1 is SGHDN and CDR2 FVKESK. The CDR3: CASSQVANYEQYF. The CDR3 nucleotides are TGTGCCAGCAGCCAAGTTGCCAACTACGAGCAGTACTTC.

V and J are TRBV5-5 and TRBJ2-7; 8 nucleotides align to TRBD2. V gave up 4 bases and J gave up 5 bases; unmatched junction bases: 8. The V gene's germline CDR1 is SGHKS and CDR2 YYEKEE (reference sequence). The length of the CDR3 is 14 residues. The CDR3 protein is CASSLPGLGHEQYF. CDR3 sequence (DNA): TGTGCCAGCAGCCTCCCGGGACTAGGCCACGAGCAGTACTTC.

V gene TRBV3-1 combines with J gene TRBJ1-1; no clear D. The V end lost 7 bases, the J end lost 1 base, and 7 bases lay between the germline ends. CDR3 size: 12 residues. Germline lookup yields CDR1 LGHDT and CDR2 YNNKEL (reference sequence). Written as DNA, the CDR3 is TGTGCCAGCACAGCAGGGAACACTGAAGCTTTCTTT. It translates to CASTAGNTEAFF.